The 12 T cell receptor beta chains presented below share a single source sample, sequenced in a study of CD8 T cells in ankylosing spondylitis. Broader study findings: A TCR beta motif of fewer than ten highly homologous variants seemed to mark ankylosing spondylitis blood.

Their antigen targets remain unknown. TCRdb called the 5' RACE reads again in MiXCR, with one record for every CDR3 protein. The sample contains about 440,000 distinct CDR3 sequences, about 15% of which appear only once. Sequences were obtained from blood, either unsorted or a sorted T cell fraction (not recorded which). Every receptor here comes from a male donor with ankylosing spondylitis.

This clonotype was counted a few times. The rearrangement uses TRBV12-3 or TRBV12-4 and TRBJ2-3; D call uncertain. Trimming left V 3 bases short and J 4 bases short, with 14 bases between. CDR3 length: 15 amino acids. Here the CDR3 reads CASSFHTGQADTQYF. CDR3 sequence (DNA): TGTGCCAGCAGTTTTCATACGGGCCAAGCAGATACGCAGTATTTT.

The chain has TRBV19 and TRBJ1-1; no reliable D call. The CDR3 contains 15 residues. From germline, CDR1 is LNHDA and CDR2 SQIVND (reference sequence). V dropped 7 bases and J dropped 2 bases, with 17 bases sitting between them. CDR3 nucleotides: TGTGCCAGTACCGGAGGGTGGCTCCTTAACACTGAAGCTTTCTTT. This gives the protein CASTGGWLLNTEAFF.

This clonotype was observed a handful of times. The rearrangement links TRBV5-1 to TRBJ2-3, with 7 positions matching TRBD2. CDR3 length: 15 residues. Germline CDR1 is SGHRS and CDR2 is YFSETQ. V shed 3 bases and J 4 bases; nucleotides not matched to a gene: 8. CDR3 sequence: CASSWATSKSDTQYF. Here the CDR3 DNA reads TGCGCCAGCAGCTGGGCGACTAGCAAGTCAGATACGCAGTATTTT. Supplemented by reference TRBV5-1 and TRBJ2-3, the full variable domain reads KAGVTQTPRYLIKTRGQQVTLSCSPISGHRSVSWYQQTPGQGLQFLFEYFSETQRNKGNFPGRFSGRQFSNSRSEMNVSTLELGDSALYLCASSWATSKSDTQYFGPGTRLTVL.

The rearrangement joins TRBV10-3 to TRBJ2-5; D uncertain. V was shortened by 0 bases and J by 3 bases, with 5 bases between the two germline ends. The CDR3 is 13 residues long. Germline CDR1 reads ENHRY; CDR2 reads SYGVKD. Written as DNA, the CDR3 is TGTGCCATCAGTGAGTCTGGGGAAGAGACCCAGTACTTC. It is translated as CAISESGEETQYF.

This clonotype has just one count. The rearrangement uses TRBV30 and TRBJ2-3; tentatively, D is TRBD1 (5 bases). This CDR3 is 16 amino acids long. Germline V gene lookup returns CDR1 GTSNPN and CDR2 SVGIG (reference sequence). V lost 0 bases and J 4 bases, leaving 17 bases between the germline ends. Here the CDR3 DNA reads TGTGCCTGGAGTGTAGAGGCAGGGTGGTTAGCAGATACGCAGTATTTT. As protein: CAWSVEAGWLADTQYF.

This clonotype was recorded at least ten times. J is TRBJ2-3 and V is TRBV5-1, with 9 bases lining up with TRBD1. This CDR3 is built from 14 residues. V shed 3 bases, J shed 6 bases, and the junction held 5 bases outside the gene matches. Germline CDR1 and CDR2: SGHRS and YFSETQ. The CDR3 nucleotides are TGCGCCAGCAGCTCGACAGGGGGTCTTGATACGCAGTATTTT. Its translation is CASSSTGGLDTQYF.

This clonotype was seen only a few times. The chain uses TRBV6-5 and TRBJ2-2, with D possibly TRBD1 on 5 matching bases. The CDR3 consists of 12 residues. The germline gives CDR1 MNHEY, CDR2 SVGAGI. V was clipped by 6 bases and J by 8 bases, with 10 bases between them. In DNA, the CDR3 is TGTGCCAGCAGCGCCAGGGAAGGGGAGCTGTTTTTT. It is translated as CASSAREGELFF.

The chain couples TRBV5-1 to TRBJ1-1; no clear D gene. Between the trimmed V and J ends, which lost 4 bases and 6 bases, there was a span of 16 bases. CDR3 length: 14 amino acids. CDR1 is SGHRS and CDR2 is YFSETQ in the germline V gene. DNA for the CDR3: TGCGCCAGCAGCCTGACCTTGAGCATCCCTGAAGCTTTCTTT. This sequence encodes CASSLTLSIPEAFF. Full variable domain (missing parts from reference TRBV5-1 and TRBJ1-1): KAGVTQTPRYLIKTRGQQVTLSCSPISGHRSVSWYQQTPGQGLQFLFEYFSETQRNKGNFPGRFSGRQFSNSRSEMNVSTLELGDSALYLCASSLTLSIPEAFFGQGTRLTVV.

This clonotype has at least ten counts. The genes are TRBV28 and TRBJ1-5; TRBD1 might be the D (6 bases). Trimming took off 2 bases at V and 6 bases at J, with 17 bases between the two ends. This CDR3 region has 16 residues. Germline CDR1 and CDR2: MDHEN and SYDVKM. The CDR3 loop reads CASSLGGDIRGQPQHF. CDR3 DNA sequence: TGTGCCAGCAGTTTAGGGGGCGACATTAGAGGTCAGCCCCAGCATTTT.

V gene TRBV5-4 combines with J gene TRBJ2-2; D gene unclear. The CDR3 has 13 residues. Trimming left V 2 bases short and J 5 bases short, with 7 bases between. Germline V gene lookup returns CDR1 SGHNT and CDR2 YYREEE (reference sequence). The CDR3, as DNA: TGTGCCAGCAGCTTCGACACTACCGGGGAGCTGTTTTTT. Translated, it gives CASSFDTTGELFF.

This clonotype was observed a handful of times. The chain employs TRBV7-8 and TRBJ1-1; D possibly corresponds to TRBD1 (6 bases). This CDR3 has 16 amino acids. V gave up 4 bases and J gave up 6 bases, with 21 bases separating them. The germline gives CDR1 SGHVS, CDR2 FQNEAQ. DNA for the CDR3: TGTGCCAGCAGCTACCCCGGGGGGCGCGTCTCTCCTGAAGCTTTCTTT. Encoded protein: CASSYPGGRVSPEAFF.

The sample holds a few counts of this clonotype. The gene calls are TRBV4-3 and TRBJ1-2, with D tentatively TRBD1 (5 bases). V gave up 3 bases and J gave up 4 bases, with 12 bases separating them. The CDR3 length is 14 residues. Germline values: CDR1 LGHNA, CDR2 YSLEER. The CDR3: CASSQDGTSYGYTF. In DNA form, the CDR3 reads TGCGCCAGCAGCCAGGACGGGACGTCCTATGGCTACACCTTC.